This T cell receptor beta chain was sequenced for a study of blood T cell repertoires in COVID-19. Whole-study context: Collection of acute and convalescent COVID-19 samples took place in the United States, Italy and Spain.

The CDR3 extends over 14 amino acids. V lost 7 bases, J lost 10 bases, and 17 bases lay in between. Germline lookup yields CDR1 MDHEN and CDR2 SYDVKM. The table lists this clone with a count of one. Source study methods: Reference gene primers were amplified, and this amplification served to estimate nucleated cell counts. Produced via immunoSEQ multiplex PCR; TCRdb's table is partial and in-frame only. V, J and clone size are those of that table, while D and trimming were read from the DNA. The table has 150,000 to 200,000 clones, roughly 85% seen once. The origin of this receptor is a man aged 60 to 75 with acute or convalescent COVID-19. The sequencing sample was made of peripheral blood. V gene TRBV28 combines with J gene TRBJ1-6; TRBD1 is a possible D gene (6 bases). In DNA form, the CDR3 reads TGTGCCAGCACTATGACAGGTGAATCATCACCCCTCCACTTT. Protein: CASTMTGESSPLHF.